The count of the clone carrying this T cell receptor beta chain is one. In the original analysis: Amplification with reference gene primers provided the estimates of nucleated cell counts. Clones were read by immunoSEQ multiplex PCR, and TCRdb kept only the in-frame ones, dropping some. The D gene and trimming were derived from the DNA, and the V and J assignments and clone size from that table. This sample carries some 200,000 clones, roughly three quarters of them seen once, and the ten largest clones take about 9%. V shed 4 bases and J 0 bases; nucleotides not matched to a gene: 1. Germline values: CDR1 SQVTM, CDR2 ANQGSEA. The CDR3 is 14 residues long. The data stem from a study of blood T cell repertoires in COVID-19.

V usage is TRBV29-1 and J usage is TRBJ1-4, with TRBD1 identical over 8 bases. The receptor's source is a woman in her fifties or sixties with active or convalescent COVID-19. What was sequenced was peripheral blood. CDR3 sequence: CSVADRATNEKLFF. CDR3 sequence (DNA): TGCAGCGTTGCGGACAGGGCAACTAATGAAAAACTGTTTTTT. Full variable domain (outside the CDR3, taken from reference TRBV29-1 and TRBJ1-4): SAVISQKPSRDICQRGTSLTIQCQVDSQVTMMFWYRQQPGQSLTLIATANQGSEATYESGFVIDKFPISRPNLTFSTLTVSNMSPEDSSIYLCSVADRATNEKLFFGSGTQLSVL.